These 27 T cell receptor beta chains share one sample of origin, sequenced in a study of T cells in Graves' hyperthyroidism and ophthalmopathy. The source material, RNA transcripts, was used to amplify TCR beta CDR3 regions. HTBI primers were used for first-round RT-PCR of the TCR CDR3. Using its own MiXCR run on the multiplex PCR reads, TCRdb lists one record per CDR3 protein. Counted here are around 350,000 distinct CDR3 sequences, roughly 19% occurring once; the ten biggest clones make up about 4%. Specimen: blood. The receptors shown here come from a woman between 18 and 30 years old with Graves' hyperthyroidism.

This chain uses TRBV19 with TRBJ1-2; D remains ambiguous. The germline gives CDR1 LNHDA, CDR2 SQIVND (reference sequence). This CDR3 region has 13 residues. Trimming shortened V by 3 bases and J by 4 bases, and 9 bases separated the two germline ends. For the CDR3, the DNA is TGTGCCAGTAGTATGGGCGGATCCTATGGCTACACCTTC. Translating it yields CASSMGGSYGYTF.

Turning to this clonotype: It may be a read error: a sequence one base away is much more abundant. It is likely a read error, because the conserved phenylalanine at the end of the CDR3 is missing. The chain joins TRBV2 to TRBJ1-5, with D unclear. V shed 1 base and J shed 3 bases, with 4 bases lying between them. The CDR3 runs 13 residues. Germline-derived CDR1 and CDR2 are SNHLY and FYNNEI. CDR3 coding DNA: TGTGCCAGCAGTGAAGACTTCAATCAGCCCCAGCATTTG. This gives the protein CASSEDFNQPQHL.

At least ten counts were recorded for this clonotype. The chain carries TRBV19 and TRBJ2-5, with TRBD1 as a possible D gene (5 bases). The CDR3 loop spans 14 amino acids. Germline loops: CDR1 LNHDA, CDR2 SQIVND (reference sequence). V lost 3 bases, J lost 2 bases, and 10 bases lay in between. The chain's CDR3 is CASSISNRQETQYF. The CDR3 DNA follows: TGTGCCAGTAGTATTTCGAACAGGCAAGAGACCCAGTACTTC.

This clonotype was detected many times. CDR3 nucleotide sequence: TGTGCCAGCTCACCAACTCAGGGGGCAAGAGATGGCTACACCTTC. Protein product: CASSPTQGARDGYTF. The gene calls are TRBV18 and TRBJ1-2, with 8 positions matching TRBD1. The V segment lost 2 bases and the J segment 6 bases; nucleotides outside the gene matches: 8. The CDR3 is 15 residues long. CDR1 is KGHSH and CDR2 is LQKENI in the germline V gene.

This clonotype showed up many times. This chain uses TRBV15 with TRBJ1-5; D gene unclear. The germline V and J ends were trimmed by 0 bases and 7 bases, with 10 bases remaining between them. Germline-derived CDR1 and CDR2 are LNHNV and YYDKDF (reference sequence). The CDR3 runs 14 residues. The CDR3 bases are TGTGCCACCAGCAGAGATCAAGGAGGGCAGCCCCAGCATTTT. It codes for CATSRDQGGQPQHF.

V usage is TRBV20-1 and J usage is TRBJ1-1; no reliable D call. Trimming removed 4 bases from V and 0 bases from J, with 15 bases in between. The CDR3 extends over 15 amino acids. Germline values: CDR1 DFQATT, CDR2 SNEGSKA (reference sequence). The CDR3 DNA is TGCAGTGCTACACTACCGGGGATCATGAACACTGAAGCTTTCTTT. Translating gives CSATLPGIMNTEAFF.

This clonotype was found many times. The genes are TRBV12-3 or TRBV12-4 and TRBJ1-1; D gene uncertain. V lost 6 bases, J lost 10 bases, and 18 bases lay in between. The CDR3 contains 13 residues. This CDR3 reads CASRLPGLAGAFF. Here the CDR3 DNA reads TGTGCCAGCAGACTTCCGGGCCTCGCGGGAGCTTTCTTT.

There are many counts of this clonotype. V gene TRBV7-3 combines with J gene TRBJ2-5, with D possibly TRBD1 on 6 matching bases. Looked up from germline, CDR1 is SGHTA and CDR2 is FQGTGA. The CDR3 is 13 amino acids. Deletions cut 6 bases from V and 4 bases from J, with 12 bases between. The CDR3 sequence is CASSRVGAETQYF. Written as DNA, the CDR3 is TGTGCCAGCAGTCGGGTGGGGGCAGAGACCCAGTACTTC. The full variable domain, with the rest looked up from reference TRBV7-3 and TRBJ2-5, is GAGVSQTPSNKVTEKGKYVELRCDPISGHTALYWYRQSLGQGPEFLIYFQGTGAADDSGLPNDRFFAVRPEGSVSTLKIQRTERGDSAVYLCASSRVGAETQYFGPGTRLLVL.

V is TRBV18 and J is TRBJ2-7, with D possibly TRBD1 on 5 matching bases. The CDR3 is 17 residues long. CDR1 and CDR2 (germline): KGHSH, LQKENI. Trimming took 6 bases from V and 4 from J, leaving 25 bases between them. The CDR3 nucleotides read TGTGCCAGCTCCCCCTTTCCCACAGGCGGCGAAGCGTACGAGCAGTACTTC. The encoded protein is CASSPFPTGGEAYEQYF. Drawing the rest from reference TRBV18 and TRBJ2-7, the complete variable domain is NAGVMQNPRHLVRRRGQEARLRCSPMKGHSHVYWYRQLPEEGLKFMVYLQKENIIDESGMPKERFSAEFPKEGPSILRIQQVVRGDSAAYFCASSPFPTGGEAYEQYFGPGTRLTVT.

The rearrangement links TRBV15 to TRBJ2-4; D remains ambiguous. This CDR3 is 16 amino acids long. V shed 3 bases and J shed 1 base, with 13 bases lying between them. The V gene's germline CDR1 is LNHNV and CDR2 YYDKDF (reference sequence). CDR3 nucleotides: TGTGCCACCAGCAGCGGTGATCGCAGGGCCAAAAACATTCAGTACTTC. Protein sequence: CATSSGDRRAKNIQYF. Full variable domain (remainder filled in from reference TRBV15 and TRBJ2-4): DAMVIQNPRYQVTQFGKPVTLSCSQTLNHNVMYWYQQKSSQAPKLLFHYYDKDFNNEADTPDNFQSRRPNTSFCFLDIRSPGLGDTAMYLCATSSGDRRAKNIQYFGAGTRLSVL.

This clonotype has just a few counts. The CDR3 DNA reads TGCAGTGCTAGAGCTCTCCCGCCGCCACCGAACACCGGGGAGCTGTTTTTT. As protein: CSARALPPPPNTGELFF. This chain uses TRBV20-1 with TRBJ2-2; D not certain. The CDR3 totals 17 residues. Germline CDR1 and CDR2: DFQATT and SNEGSKA (reference sequence). The V end lost 1 base, the J end lost 0 bases, and 15 bases lay between the germline ends.

This clonotype was counted only a few times. CDR3 sequence reads: CSARGQGVGETQYF. The CDR3 DNA is TGCAGTGCTAGAGGACAGGGTGTGGGGGAGACCCAGTACTTC. V is TRBV20-1 and J is TRBJ2-5, with 7 bases that match TRBD1. Trimming removed 1 base from V and 5 bases from J; junction bases left unmatched: 7. This CDR3 has 14 amino acids. Germline-derived CDR1 and CDR2 are DFQATT and SNEGSKA (reference sequence).

This clonotype has ten or more counts. V is TRBV7-8 and J is TRBJ2-2; TRBD1 might be the D (5 bases). Trimming pared 0 bases from V and 1 base from J, leaving 15 bases between. The CDR3 has 18 amino acids. Germline assignment: CDR1 SGHVS and CDR2 FQNEAQ. The CDR3 reads CASSLARLGAKNTGELFF. For the CDR3, the DNA is TGTGCCAGCAGCTTAGCGCGGCTAGGGGCGAAGAACACCGGGGAGCTGTTTTTT. The complete variable domain, with remaining parts taken from reference TRBV7-8 and TRBJ2-2, reads GAGVSQSPRYKVAKRGQDVALRCDPISGHVSLFWYQQALGQGPEFLTYFQNEAQLDKSGLPSDRFFAERPEGSVSTLKIQRTQQEDSAVYLCASSLARLGAKNTGELFFGEGSRLTVL.

The rearrangement uses TRBV13 and TRBJ1-5, with TRBD1 identical over 8 bases. The length of the CDR3 is 16 residues. The V segment lost 5 bases and the J segment 4 bases; nucleotides outside the gene matches: 10. Germline assignment: CDR1 PRHDT and CDR2 FYEKMQ (reference sequence). The CDR3 region is CASSRGQGRSNQPQHF. The CDR3 region has the DNA TGTGCCAGCAGCCGAGGACAGGGTAGGTCGAATCAGCCCCAGCATTTT.

This clonotype was detected ten times or more. The rearrangement links TRBV7-8 to TRBJ2-4; 12 bases are shared with TRBD2. In germline, CDR1 is SGHVS, CDR2 FQNEAQ. Trimming took 5 bases from V and 5 from J; bases not matched to a gene: 4. The CDR3 loop spans 15 amino acids. The CDR3 DNA reads as TGTGCCAGCAGCCCACGACTAGCGGGGGAAAACATTCAGTACTTC. Its translation: CASSPRLAGENIQYF.

This clonotype was picked up a small number of times. V and J are TRBV24-1 and TRBJ1-3, with TRBD1 matching 8 bases. The CDR3 is 13 amino acids. V was clipped by 9 bases and J by 4 bases; unmatched bases: 4. Per the germline V gene, CDR1 is KGHDR and CDR2 is SFDVKD. CDR3 in amino acids: CATRTGPGNTIYF. The CDR3, as DNA: TGTGCCACCCGGACAGGGCCAGGAAACACCATATATTTT.

This clonotype was observed at least ten times. The chain couples TRBV18 to TRBJ1-2, with D maybe TRBD1 (6 bases). The CDR3 is 15 residues long. Germline V lookup: CDR1 KGHSH, CDR2 LQKENI. With 6 bases removed from V and 0 bases from J, the gap between germline ends came to 14 bases. The CDR3 sequence: CASSGRTAANYGYTF. CDR3 DNA sequence: TGTGCCAGCTCCGGTAGGACAGCAGCTAACTATGGCTACACCTTC.

This clonotype has only one observation. This chain links TRBV28 with TRBJ2-7, with 7 nucleotides matching TRBD1. This CDR3 spans 15 amino acids. CDR1 is MDHEN and CDR2 is SYDVKM in the germline V gene. The junction had 11 bases not matched to a gene; V was cut back by 7 bases and J by 2 bases. As DNA, the CDR3 is TGTGCCAGCACCTACAGGGGCCGAATTCCCTACGAGCAGTACTTC. Its protein is CASTYRGRIPYEQYF.

As for this clonotype: The conserved phenylalanine or tryptophan is not found at the CDR3 terminus, so this likely reflects a read error. The chain employs TRBV2 and TRBJ2-2, with a possible D match to TRBD1 (6 bases). The CDR3 has 19 residues. Germline CDR1 reads SNHLY; CDR2 reads FYNNEI. Trimming removed 8 bases from V and 5 bases from J, with 30 bases in between. The chain's CDR3 is CASHFYLRGRGGRTGELFL. CDR3 nucleotides: TGTGCCAGCCACTTTTACCTAAGGGGGAGAGGAGGTAGGACCGGGGAGCTGTTTTTG.

At least ten counts were recorded for this clonotype. The chain recombines TRBV9 with TRBJ2-7; 7 bases are shared with TRBD1. V shed 4 bases and J 4 bases; nucleotides not matched to a gene: 5. This CDR3 spans 13 amino acids. CDR1 is SGDLS and CDR2 is YYNGEE in the germline V gene. In DNA form, the CDR3 reads TGTGCCAGCAGCTCTATACAGGGGTACGAGCAGTACTTC. This encodes CASSSIQGYEQYF.

The chain employs TRBV18 and TRBJ2-7; TRBD1 is a possible D gene (6 bases). The CDR3 length is 14 residues. CDR1 KGHSH and CDR2 LQKENI come from the germline V gene. The ends were cut back, 3 bases at V and 2 bases at J, with 11 bases in the middle. CDR3 DNA: TGTGCCAGCTCACCCGGCGGACAGCCCTACGAGCAGTACTTC. Translated: CASSPGGQPYEQYF.

This clonotype was observed a few times. J is TRBJ1-1 and V is TRBV27, with 9 bases fitting TRBD1. The length of the CDR3 is 13 residues. With V trimmed by 3 bases and J by 12 bases, 8 bases remained unmatched. Germline lookup yields CDR1 MNHEY and CDR2 SMNVEV (reference sequence). This chain's CDR3 is CASSFRPGTGPFF. The DNA of the CDR3 is TGTGCCAGCAGTTTCCGCCCCGGGACAGGGCCTTTCTTT.

This clonotype was seen ten or more times. This chain links TRBV27 with TRBJ2-7; D may be TRBD1 (6 bases). The V gene lost 5 bases and the J gene lost 2 bases, with 16 bases spanning the gap. The CDR3 is 15 amino acids. Germline-derived CDR1 and CDR2 are MNHEY and SMNVEV (reference sequence). CDR3 sequence reads: CASSPRQDRTYEQYF. The CDR3 DNA is TGTGCCAGCAGTCCTCGACAGGACAGAACCTACGAGCAGTACTTC.

Many counts were recorded for this clonotype. This rearrangement joins TRBV15 to TRBJ2-5; D not certain. The CDR3 runs 15 residues. Germline lookup yields CDR1 LNHNV and CDR2 YYDKDF (reference sequence). The germline V and J ends were trimmed by 3 bases and 1 base, with 12 bases remaining between them. The CDR3 loop reads CATSRRTQPQETQYF. DNA for the CDR3: TGTGCCACCAGCAGGAGGACCCAACCCCAAGAGACCCAGTACTTC.

The genes are TRBV6-5 and TRBJ1-1; the D is unclear. This CDR3 spans 15 amino acids. Germline V gene lookup returns CDR1 MNHEY and CDR2 SVGAGI. Trimming left V 0 bases short and J 2 bases short, with 10 bases between. The DNA of the CDR3 is TGTGCCAGCAGTTACTCAGGGAAGGATAACACTGAAGCTTTCTTT. Translating it yields CASSYSGKDNTEAFF.

This clonotype was seen ten or more times. The rearrangement uses TRBV6-5 and TRBJ2-5, with unresolved D. Germline V gives CDR1 MNHEY, CDR2 SVGAGI. The CDR3 runs to 15 residues. V dropped 0 bases and J dropped 4 bases, with 12 bases sitting between them. The CDR3 loop reads CASSYSSRGGETQYF. The CDR3 DNA follows: TGTGCCAGCAGTTACTCGAGTCGAGGTGGAGAGACCCAGTACTTC.

There are many counts of this clonotype. The chain couples TRBV6-1 to TRBJ1-1; 11 bases agree with TRBD1. Germline V lookup: CDR1 MNHNS, CDR2 SASEGT. J was trimmed by 5 bases and V by 1 base; bases with no gene match: 6. This CDR3 spans 16 amino acids. The CDR3 loop reads CASSEDAGTGGTEAFF. CDR3 nucleotides: TGTGCCAGCAGTGAAGACGCCGGGACAGGGGGTACTGAAGCTTTCTTT.